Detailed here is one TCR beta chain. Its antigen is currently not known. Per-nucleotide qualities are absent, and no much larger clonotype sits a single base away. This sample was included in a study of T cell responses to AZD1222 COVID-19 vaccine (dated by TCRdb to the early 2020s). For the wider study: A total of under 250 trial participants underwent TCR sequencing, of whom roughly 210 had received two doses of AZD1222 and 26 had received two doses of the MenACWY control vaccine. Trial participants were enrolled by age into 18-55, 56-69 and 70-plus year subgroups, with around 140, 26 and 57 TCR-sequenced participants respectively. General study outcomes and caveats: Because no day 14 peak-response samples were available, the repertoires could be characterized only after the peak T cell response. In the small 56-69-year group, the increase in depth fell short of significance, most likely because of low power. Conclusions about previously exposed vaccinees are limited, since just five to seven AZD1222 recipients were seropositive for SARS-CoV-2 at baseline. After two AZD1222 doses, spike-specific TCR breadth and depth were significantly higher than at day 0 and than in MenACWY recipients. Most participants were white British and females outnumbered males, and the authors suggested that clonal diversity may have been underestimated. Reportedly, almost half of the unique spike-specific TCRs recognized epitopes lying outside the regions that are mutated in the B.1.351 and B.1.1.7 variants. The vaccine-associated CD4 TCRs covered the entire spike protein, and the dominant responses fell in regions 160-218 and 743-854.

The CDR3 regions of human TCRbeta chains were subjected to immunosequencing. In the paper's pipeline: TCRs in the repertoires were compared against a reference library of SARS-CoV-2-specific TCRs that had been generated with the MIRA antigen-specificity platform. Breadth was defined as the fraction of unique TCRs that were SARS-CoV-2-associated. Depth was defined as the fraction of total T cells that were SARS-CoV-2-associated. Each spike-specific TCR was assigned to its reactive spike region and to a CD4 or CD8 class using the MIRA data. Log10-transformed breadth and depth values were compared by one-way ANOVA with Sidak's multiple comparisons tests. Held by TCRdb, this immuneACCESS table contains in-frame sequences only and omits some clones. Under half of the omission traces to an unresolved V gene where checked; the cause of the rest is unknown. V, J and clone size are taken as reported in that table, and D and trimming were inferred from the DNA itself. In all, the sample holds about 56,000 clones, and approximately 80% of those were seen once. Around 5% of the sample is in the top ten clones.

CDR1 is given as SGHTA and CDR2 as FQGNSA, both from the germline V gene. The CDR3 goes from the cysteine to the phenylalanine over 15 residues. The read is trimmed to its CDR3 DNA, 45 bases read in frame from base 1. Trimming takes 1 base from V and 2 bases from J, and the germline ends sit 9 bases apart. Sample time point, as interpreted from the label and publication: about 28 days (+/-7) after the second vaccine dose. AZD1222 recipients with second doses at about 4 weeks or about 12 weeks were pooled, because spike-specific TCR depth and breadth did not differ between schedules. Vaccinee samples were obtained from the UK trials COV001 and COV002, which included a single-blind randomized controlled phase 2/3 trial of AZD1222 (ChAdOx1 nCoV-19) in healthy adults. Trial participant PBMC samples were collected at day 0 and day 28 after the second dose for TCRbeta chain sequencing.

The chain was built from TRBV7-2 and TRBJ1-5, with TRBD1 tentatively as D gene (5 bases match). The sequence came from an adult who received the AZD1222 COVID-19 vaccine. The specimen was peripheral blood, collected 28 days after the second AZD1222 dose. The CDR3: CASSLVGAGNQPQHF. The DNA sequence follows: TGTGCCAGCAGCTTAGTAGGGGCCGGCAATCAGCCCCAGCATTTT.